These T cell receptor beta chains were read from a single sample in a study of cytomegalovirus exposure and HLA in healthy donors. Method: immunoSEQ multiplex PCR; TCRdb's copy keeps in-frame clones and lacks some. The data hold 150,000 to 200,000 clones, with roughly nine tenths observed a single time. Specimen: PBMCs. All receptors derive from a woman younger than 30 in good health and CMV-seropositive. Each CDR3 is given with its conserved first and last residue. Fields, in order: D gene, CDR3 length, V gene, clone size, J gene, CDR3 protein. D genes are given only for firm matches. Expanded clones get a size class; other rows say once, few or many, or leave the size out.

.,16,TRBV27,.,TRBJ2-7,CASSLSGRLITYEQYF
.,15,TRBV5-4,.,TRBJ2-1,CASSVPGLAYNEQFF
TRBD1,17,TRBV19,.,TRBJ1-4,CASSMAHGTGPNEKLFF
.,13,TRBV7-9,.,TRBJ1-1,CASSRDTNTEAFF
.,13,TRBV5-4,.,TRBJ1-4,CASSLKGVEKLFF
TRBD1,13,TRBV18,.,TRBJ1-1,CASSPGQGAEAFF
TRBD2,17,TRBV9,.,TRBJ2-1,CASSRTSGRAQGDEQFF
TRBD2,15,TRBV9,.,TRBJ2-3,CASSALAASTDTQYF
.,14,TRBV30,once,TRBJ1-6,CAWSPRAGGSPLHF
TRBD2,17,TRBV19,.,TRBJ2-5,CASTARLAGERQETQYF
TRBD2,12,TRBV6-1,.,TRBJ2-1,CASSRLAHEQFF
TRBD2,16,TRBV11-2,.,TRBJ2-3,CASSTRTSGGADTQYF
.,16,TRBV4-2,.,TRBJ2-1,CASSLGRGGKNNEQFF
TRBD1,14,TRBV5-1,.,TRBJ1-4,CASTLTGGNEKLFF